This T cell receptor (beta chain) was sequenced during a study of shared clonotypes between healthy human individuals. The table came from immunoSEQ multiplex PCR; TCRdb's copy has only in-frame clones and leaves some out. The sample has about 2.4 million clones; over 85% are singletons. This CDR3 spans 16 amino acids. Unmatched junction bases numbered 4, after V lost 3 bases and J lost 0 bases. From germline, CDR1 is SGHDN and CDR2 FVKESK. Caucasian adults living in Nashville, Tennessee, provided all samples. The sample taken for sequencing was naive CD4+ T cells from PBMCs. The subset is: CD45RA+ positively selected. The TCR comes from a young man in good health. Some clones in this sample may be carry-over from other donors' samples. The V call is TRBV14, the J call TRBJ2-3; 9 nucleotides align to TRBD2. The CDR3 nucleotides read TGTGCCAGCAGCCACGGGACTAGCCTAAGCACAGATACGCAGTATTTT. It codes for CASSHGTSLSTDTQYF.